The 15 T cell receptor beta chains presented below share a single source sample, sequenced in a study of control samples from healthy donors and cancer patients. This table comes from immunoSEQ multiplex PCR, and its TCRdb copy is limited to in-frame clones, with some not included. The sample records 100,000 to 150,000 clones, 80% to 95% being singletons. The sample taken for sequencing was PBMCs. These receptors were taken from a man older than 75 with head and neck cancer.

The rearrangement uses TRBV5-1 and TRBJ1-1; D ambiguous. Germline loops: CDR1 SGHRS, CDR2 YFSETQ. V lost 0 bases and J lost 8, with 11 bases in between. The CDR3 sequence is 13 residues long. The CDR3 is CASSLGTAPEAFF. The CDR3 DNA is TGCGCCAGCAGCTTGGGTACGGCACCCGAAGCTTTCTTT. Based on the CDR3 plus reference TRBV5-1 and TRBJ1-1, the full variable domain is KAGVTQTPRYLIKTRGQQVTLSCSPISGHRSVSWYQQTPGQGLQFLFEYFSETQRNKGNFPGRFSGRQFSNSRSEMNVSTLELGDSALYLCASSLGTAPEAFFGQGTRLTVV.

The chain uses TRBV30 and TRBJ1-3; no clear D gene. V gave up 1 base and J gave up 8 bases, with 9 bases separating them. CDR3 length: 12 residues. CDR1 is GTSNPN, CDR2 SVGIG, per germline (reference sequence). The CDR3 DNA follows: TGTGCCTGGAGTGAATCTTCGGACACCATATATTTT. The encoded protein is CAWSESSDTIYF.

The rearrangement joins TRBV2 to TRBJ1-2; TRBD1 aligns across 8 bases. Looked up from germline, CDR1 is SNHLY and CDR2 is FYNNEI. The CDR3 covers 13 residues. The junction had 4 bases not matched to a gene; V was cut back by 7 bases and J by 3 bases. The CDR3 is CASKGTGDYGYTF. Written as DNA, the CDR3 is TGTGCCAGCAAAGGGACAGGAGACTATGGCTACACCTTC.

V and J are TRBV7-8 and TRBJ2-6, with D unresolved. Germline V lookup: CDR1 SGHVS, CDR2 FQNEAQ. This CDR3 is built from 14 residues. The V end lost 5 bases, the J end lost 2 bases, and 7 bases lay between the germline ends. CDR3 nucleotides: TGTGCCAGCAGCCAACTCCCTGGGGCCAACGTCCTGACTTTC. Translation gives CASSQLPGANVLTF.

V and J are TRBV6-5 and TRBJ2-7, with a possible D match to TRBD1 (6 bases). The CDR3 spans 12 residues. CDR1 and CDR2 from the germline V gene are MNHEY and SVGAGI. Trimming removed 4 bases from V and 4 bases from J, with 8 bases in between. The CDR3: CASSLQGYEQYF. DNA of the CDR3: TGTGCCAGCAGTTTACAGGGTTACGAGCAGTACTTC.

The V call is TRBV5-1, the J call TRBJ2-5; possibly TRBD2 for D (7 bases). There are 14 residues in the CDR3. Germline V gene lookup returns CDR1 SGHRS and CDR2 YFSETQ. Trimming took off 2 bases at V and 3 bases at J, with 11 bases between the two ends. CDR3 protein: CASSFGGGEETQYF. The CDR3, as DNA: TGCGCCAGCAGCTTTGGAGGGGGGGAAGAGACCCAGTACTTC.

Remarks on this clone: The sample carries other DNA sequences with the same CDR3. The chain carries TRBV5-1 and TRBJ1-1; weak D call: TRBD1 (6 bases). Trimming left V 3 bases short and J 5 bases short, with 8 bases between. The length of the CDR3 is 12 residues. The V gene's germline CDR1 is SGHRS and CDR2 YFSETQ. In nucleotides, the CDR3 is TGCGCCAGCAGCTCACAGGGAACTGAAGCTTTCTTT. Translation gives CASSSQGTEAFF.

V usage is TRBV5-1 and J usage is TRBJ1-5, with 9 bases matching TRBD1. Germline assignment: CDR1 SGHRS and CDR2 YFSETQ. V was clipped by 4 bases and J by 0 bases; unmatched bases: 5. This CDR3 spans 16 amino acids. The CDR3 DNA sequence: TGCGCCAGCAGCAGGACAGGGGATCGTAGCAATCAGCCCCAGCATTTT. Protein: CASSRTGDRSNQPQHF.

The chain combines TRBV5-1 with TRBJ1-1, with D hard to call. This CDR3 is 14 amino acids long. Germline loops: CDR1 SGHRS, CDR2 YFSETQ. The V end lost 0 bases, the J end lost 1 base, and 7 bases lay between the germline ends. The CDR3 sequence is CASSLAGPNTEAFF. The CDR3, as DNA: TGCGCCAGCAGCTTGGCCGGGCCGAACACTGAAGCTTTCTTT. The whole variable domain, filled in from reference TRBV5-1 and TRBJ1-1, reads KAGVTQTPRYLIKTRGQQVTLSCSPISGHRSVSWYQQTPGQGLQFLFEYFSETQRNKGNFPGRFSGRQFSNSRSEMNVSTLELGDSALYLCASSLAGPNTEAFFGQGTRLTVV.

This clone is a singleton in its sample. The chain couples TRBV9 to TRBJ1-1, with D maybe TRBD1 (5 bases). The CDR3 runs 13 residues. Deletions cut 3 bases from V and 2 bases from J, with 8 bases between. CDR1 SGDLS and CDR2 YYNGEE come from the germline V gene. DNA for the CDR3: TGTGCCAGCAGCGCGGGACTCAACACTGAAGCTTTCTTT. This codes for CASSAGLNTEAFF.

In DNA form, the CDR3 reads TGTGCCAGCAGCTCAGGGACAGGGATGGGTTCTGCGCAGTATTTT. Translation: CASSSGTGMGSAQYF. The chain couples TRBV7-2 to TRBJ2-3; TRBD1 matches 9 bases. The CDR3 totals 15 residues. Unmatched junction bases numbered 12, after V lost 4 bases and J lost 10 bases. In germline, CDR1 is SGHTA, CDR2 FQGNSA.

This clone came up once. The chain is built from TRBV30 and TRBJ1-1; D remains ambiguous. The CDR3 spans 14 residues. In germline, CDR1 is GTSNPN, CDR2 SVGIG (reference sequence). Trimming took 1 base from V and 4 from J, leaving 13 bases between them. As DNA, the CDR3 is TGTGCCTGGAGTGCCTTGGTAGACGGCACTGAAGCTTTCTTT. It codes for CAWSALVDGTEAFF. Using reference TRBV30 and TRBJ1-1 for the parts outside the CDR3, the full variable domain is SQTIHQWPATLVQPVGSPLSLECTVEGTSNPNLYWYRQAAGRGLQLLFYSVGIGQISSEVPQNLSASRPQDRQFILSSKKLLLSDSGFYLCAWSALVDGTEAFFGQGTRLTVV.

As regards this clone: In the same sample, other DNA sequences code for this CDR3. J is TRBJ1-1 and V is TRBV18; D is possibly TRBD1 (5 bases). With 3 bases removed from V and 1 base from J, the gap between germline ends came to 9 bases. Germline CDR1 and CDR2: KGHSH and LQKENI. This CDR3 has 14 residues. CDR3 DNA: TGTGCCAGCTCACCTGGACAAAAGAACACTGAAGCTTTCTTT. Encoded protein: CASSPGQKNTEAFF.

The chain employs TRBV9 and TRBJ2-5, with 7 bases matching TRBD1. CDR3 size: 14 residues. Germline CDR1 is SGDLS and CDR2 is YYNGEE. The V gene end was trimmed by 3 bases and the J gene end by 5 bases; junction bases not matched to a gene: 7. CDR3 loop: CASSAFRGTETQYF. The CDR3 DNA follows: TGTGCCAGCAGCGCGTTCAGGGGGACGGAGACCCAGTACTTC.

This clone was observed a few times. The J gene is TRBJ2-7, the V gene TRBV20-1; D may correspond to TRBD1 or TRBD2 (5 bases each). This CDR3 has 11 residues. Germline V lookup: CDR1 DFQATT, CDR2 SNEGSKA (reference sequence). The CDR3 DNA reads TGCAACCCGGGGCCTATCTACGAGCAGTACTTC. It yields the protein CNPGPIYEQYF.